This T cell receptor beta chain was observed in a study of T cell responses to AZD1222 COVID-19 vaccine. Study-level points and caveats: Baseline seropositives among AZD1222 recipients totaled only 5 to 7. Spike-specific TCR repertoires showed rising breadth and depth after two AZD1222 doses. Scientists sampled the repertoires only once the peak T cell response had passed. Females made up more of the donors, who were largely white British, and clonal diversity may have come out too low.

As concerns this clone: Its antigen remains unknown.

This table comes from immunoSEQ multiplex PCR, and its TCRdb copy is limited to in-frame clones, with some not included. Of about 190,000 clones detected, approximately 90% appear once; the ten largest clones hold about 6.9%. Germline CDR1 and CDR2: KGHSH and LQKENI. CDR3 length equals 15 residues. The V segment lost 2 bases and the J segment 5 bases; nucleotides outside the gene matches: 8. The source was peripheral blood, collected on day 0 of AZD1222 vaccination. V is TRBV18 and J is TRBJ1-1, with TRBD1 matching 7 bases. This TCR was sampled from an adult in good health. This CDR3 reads CASSPATGKGTEAFF. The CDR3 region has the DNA TGTGCCAGCTCACCAGCGACAGGGAAAGGGACTGAAGCTTTCTTT.